This T cell receptor (beta chain) derives from a study of graft-versus-host responses after intestinal transplantation. Assay: immunoSEQ multiplex PCR; the TCRdb copy retains only in-frame clones and omits some. Of roughly 53,000 clones in the sample, about 89% were seen once. V lost 0 bases and J lost 7, with 12 bases in between. Germline V gene lookup returns CDR1 GTSNPN and CDR2 SVGIG (reference sequence). The CDR3 extends over 14 amino acids. This sequence originates from a human patient who received an intestinal transplant, so some T cells may come from the graft donor. Material: PBMCs, obtained nearly 670 days after intestinal transplant. V gene TRBV30 combines with J gene TRBJ1-4, with D unclear. CDR3 DNA sequence: TGTGCCTGGAGTGTACCCACACTAGGTGAAAAACTGTTTTTT. Its translation is CAWSVPTLGEKLFF.